These T cell receptor beta chains were read from a single sample in a study of OX40 agonist ivuxolimab in advanced cancers. The protocol was immunoSEQ multiplex PCR, while the TCRdb copy is restricted to in-frame clones and leaves out a portion. The table includes approximately 90,000 clones, about 90% detected once. The sample here was CD4+ or CD8+ T cells sorted from blood, taken in a trial of the OX40 agonist ivuxolimab. All receptors derive from an adult with an advanced solid tumor such as melanoma, head and neck, liver or kidney cancer. Both conserved end residues are part of each CDR3. The D gene is left open where the match is weak. Rows may omit the clone size; those that give it use once, few, many or a size class.

>TRBJ2-7|-|once|TRBV5-1
CASSLLDYEQYF
TGCGCCAGCAGCCTACTAGACTACGAGCAGTACTTC
>TRBJ2-4|-|-|TRBV11-2
CASSLVRGTNIQYF
TGTGCCAGCAGCTTAGTTCGGGGAACGAACATTCAGTACTTC
>TRBJ2-5|-|-|TRBV15
CATSRTETQYF
TGTGCCACCAGCAGAACAGAGACCCAGTACTTC
>TRBJ2-5|-|-|TRBV11-3
CASSPWTGETQYF
TGTGCCAGCAGCCCGTGGACCGGGGAGACCCAGTACTTC
>TRBJ1-1|-|-|TRBV29-1
CSSVRVNTEAFF
TGCAGCTCCGTCCGGGTGAACACTGAAGCTTTCTTT
>TRBJ2-7|TRBD1|-|TRBV14
CASSQEQGRPLYEQYF
TGTGCCAGCAGCCAAGAACAGGGGAGACCCCTCTACGAGCAGTACTTC
>TRBJ2-7|TRBD2|once|TRBV4-1
CASSHPGTRSYEQYF
TGCGCCAGCAGCCACCCCGGGACTAGAAGCTACGAGCAGTACTTC
>TRBJ2-7|TRBD1|-|TRBV5-6
CASSKTGLRYEQYF
TGTGCCAGCAGCAAGACAGGGCTCCGCTACGAGCAGTACTTC
>TRBJ1-5|-|-|TRBV5-1
CASSLEGQSNQPQHF
TGCGCCAGCAGCTTGGAAGGACAGAGCAATCAGCCCCAGCATTTT
>TRBJ1-4|-|-|TRBV29-1
CSVTGLANEKLFF
TGCAGCGTTACAGGTCTCGCTAATGAAAAACTGTTTTTT
>TRBJ2-5|-|once|TRBV5-1
CASSLLFAFSKETQYF
TGCGCCAGCAGCTTGCTATTTGCCTTCTCAAAAGAGACCCAGTACTTC
>TRBJ1-1|TRBD1|-|TRBV5-6
CASSLVWQGGNTEAFF
TGTGCCAGCAGCTTGGTATGGCAGGGGGGGAACACTGAAGCTTTCTTT
>TRBJ1-3|-|-|TRBV19
CASSANTNSGNTIYF
TGTGCCAGTAGTGCAAACACTAACTCTGGAAACACCATATATTTT
>TRBJ1-1|TRBD1|once|TRBV7-6
CASSSGTGTGHEAFF
TGTGCCAGCAGCTCGGGAACCGGGACAGGCCATGAAGCTTTCTTT
>TRBJ2-7|TRBD1|-|TRBV27
CASSLRTGNEQYF
TGTGCCAGCAGTTTACGGACAGGGAACGAGCAGTACTTC
>TRBJ1-1|TRBD1|-|TRBV5-4
CASSSRDRGTEAFF
TGTGCCAGCAGCTCCCGGGACAGGGGCACTGAAGCTTTCTTT
>TRBJ1-3|TRBD1|-|TRBV5-8
CASSSRGATGNTIYF
TGTGCCAGCAGCAGCAGGGGGGCGACTGGAAACACCATATATTTT
>TRBJ2-3|TRBD2|-|TRBV6-1
CASSERGGVSTDTQYF
TGTGCCAGCAGTGAACGGGGGGGAGTGAGTACAGATACGCAGTATTTT
>TRBJ1-2|-|-|TRBV4-1
CASSQDLGGLGGYTF
TGCGCCAGCAGCCAAGATCTAGGAGGGTTGGGTGGCTACACCTTC
>TRBJ2-1|TRBD2|-|TRBV29-1
CSVAQGLALNNEQFF
TGCAGCGTTGCCCAGGGACTAGCGCTTAACAATGAGCAGTTCTTC
>TRBJ1-5|-|-|TRBV18
CASSPPLERGVQPQHF
TGTGCCAGCTCACCACCCCTTGAGAGGGGGGTTCAGCCCCAGCATTTT
>TRBJ2-2|TRBD2|-|TRBV5-1
CASSLDASGRIGELFF
TGCGCCAGCAGCTTGGATGCTAGCGGGAGAATCGGGGAGCTGTTTTTT
>TRBJ1-1|-|-|TRBV5-1
CASSLDGGPDNTEAFF
TGCGCCAGCAGCTTGGACGGGGGGCCCGATAACACTGAAGCTTTCTTT
>TRBJ2-1|TRBD2|-|TRBV9
CASSVLSGSDEQFF
TGTGCCAGCAGCGTCCTAAGCGGGAGCGATGAGCAGTTCTTC
>TRBJ2-2|-|-|TRBV5-4
CASSLARTPNTGELFF
TGTGCCAGCAGCTTGGCCCGGACCCCAAACACCGGGGAGCTGTTTTTT
>TRBJ2-3|-|-|TRBV2
CASSEGRAPHTDTQYF
TGTGCCAGCAGTGAGGGGCGGGCACCCCACACAGATACGCAGTATTTT
>TRBJ2-1|-|-|TRBV2
CASNRDTYNEQFF
TGTGCCAGCAACCGGGACACCTACAATGAGCAGTTCTTC
>TRBJ2-7|-|-|TRBV10-3
CAISESAGRGEQYF
TGTGCCATCAGTGAGTCGGCGGGCCGGGGCGAGCAGTACTTC
>TRBJ2-5|-|-|TRBV7-8
CASSSRTRGVETQYF
TGTGCCAGCAGCTCCCGCACTCGGGGCGTAGAGACCCAGTACTTC
>TRBJ1-3|-|-|TRBV30
CAWGVSGNTIYF
TGTGCCTGGGGGGTCTCTGGAAACACCATATATTTT
>TRBJ2-3|TRBD2|few|TRBV5-1
CASSLGLAVDTQYF
TGCGCCAGCAGCTTGGGACTAGCGGTGGATACGCAGTATTTT
>TRBJ2-7|-|-|TRBV28
CAAQPVRVLYEQYF
TGTGCCGCCCAACCGGTTCGGGTCCTCTACGAGCAGTACTTC
>TRBJ2-5|TRBD2|-|TRBV19
CASSIDSGRALETQYF
TGTGCCAGTAGTATAGATAGCGGGAGGGCCTTGGAGACCCAGTACTTC
>TRBJ2-6|-|few|TRBV5-4
CASSFVNSGANVLTF
TGTGCCAGCAGCTTCGTGAACTCTGGGGCCAACGTCCTGACTTTC
>TRBJ2-1|TRBD2|-|TRBV7-2
CASSLGLANEVEQFF
TGTGCCAGCAGCTTAGGACTAGCAAACGAGGTCGAGCAGTTCTTC
>TRBJ1-1|-|-|TRBV6-1
CASYFNGGFTEAFF
TGTGCCAGTTACTTCAATGGGGGTTTCACTGAAGCTTTCTTT
>TRBJ2-1|TRBD2|once|TRBV28
CASSPPGTSGMYEQFF
TGTGCCAGCAGTCCACCCGGGACTAGCGGGATGTATGAGCAGTTCTTC
>TRBJ1-5|TRBD1|-|TRBV27
CASSFTGGWGNQPQHF
TGTGCCAGCAGTTTTACAGGGGGCTGGGGCAATCAGCCCCAGCATTTT
>TRBJ2-1|-|once|TRBV11-1
CASSLSGTDSYNEQFF
TGTGCCAGCAGCTTATCCGGGACGGACTCCTACAATGAGCAGTTCTTC
>TRBJ1-2|-|-|TRBV11-2
CASSLNLGLQVDNYGYTF
TGTGCCAGCAGCTTAAATTTGGGGTTACAGGTCGATAACTATGGCTACACCTTC
>TRBJ2-3|-|-|TRBV29-1
CSVGEGGPRDTQYF
TGCAGCGTCGGGGAAGGGGGGCCTAGAGATACGCAGTATTTT
>TRBJ2-1|-|-|TRBV21-1
CAPTGSSYNEQFF
TGTGCCCCCACGGGGAGCTCCTACAATGAGCAGTTCTTC
>TRBJ1-3|TRBD1|-|TRBV7-7
CASSLQGAAGDTIYF
TGTGCCAGCAGCTTGCAGGGGGCGGCTGGAGACACCATATATTTT
>TRBJ1-4|-|-|TRBV19
CASSFGQNNEKLFF
TGTGCCAGTAGTTTTGGGCAGAATAATGAAAAACTGTTTTTT
>TRBJ1-2|-|-|TRBV7-2
CASSQGTGREGYTF
TGTGCCAGCAGCCAGGGGACCGGGCGTGAGGGCTACACCTTC
>TRBJ1-2|-|few|TRBV6-1
CASSERTLANYGYTF
TGTGCCAGCAGTGAACGGACATTAGCTAACTATGGCTACACCTTC
>TRBJ1-2|TRBD1|-|TRBV4-2
CASSTGGGGYTF
TGTGCCAGCAGCACAGGGGGGGGCGGCTACACCTTC
>TRBJ2-7|TRBD2|-|TRBV28
CASSRPGGPSEEQYF
TGTGCCAGCAGTCGACCGGGAGGGCCGTCGGAAGAGCAGTACTTC